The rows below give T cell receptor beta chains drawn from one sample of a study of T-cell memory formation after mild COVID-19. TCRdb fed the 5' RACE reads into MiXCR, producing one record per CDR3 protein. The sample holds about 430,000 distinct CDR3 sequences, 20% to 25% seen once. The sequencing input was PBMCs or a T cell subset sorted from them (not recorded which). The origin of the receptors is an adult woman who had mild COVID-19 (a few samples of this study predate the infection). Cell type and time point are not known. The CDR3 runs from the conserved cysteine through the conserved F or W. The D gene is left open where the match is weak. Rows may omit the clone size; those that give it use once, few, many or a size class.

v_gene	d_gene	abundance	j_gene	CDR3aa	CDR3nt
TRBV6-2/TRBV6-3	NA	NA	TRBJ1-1	CASSYRDLNTEAFF	TGTGCCAGCAGTTACAGGGACCTGAACACTGAAGCTTTCTTT
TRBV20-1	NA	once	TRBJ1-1	CSARDPGVYNTEAFF	TGCAGTGCTAGAGATCCGGGGGTTTATAACACTGAAGCTTTCTTT
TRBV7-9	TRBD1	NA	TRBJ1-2	CASSPGQGTSTF	TGTGCCAGCAGCCCCGGACAGGGAACGAGCACCTTC
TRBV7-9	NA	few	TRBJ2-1	CASSGRKNNEQFF	TGTGCCAGCAGTGGGAGGAAGAACAATGAGCAGTTCTTC
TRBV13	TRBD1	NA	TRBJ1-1	CASSGGQGRPNTEAFF	TGTGCCAGCAGCGGCGGACAGGGGCGACCGAACACTGAAGCTTTCTTT
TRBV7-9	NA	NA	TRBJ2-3	CASQGTDTQYF	TGTGCGAGTCAGGGGACAGATACGCAGTATTTT
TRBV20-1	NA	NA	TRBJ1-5	CSASLRVTQPQHF	TGCAGTGCTAGTTTAAGGGTTACACAGCCCCAGCATTTT
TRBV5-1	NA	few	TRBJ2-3	CASSLASPNTQYF	TGCGCCAGCAGCTTGGCGAGTCCAAATACGCAGTATTTT
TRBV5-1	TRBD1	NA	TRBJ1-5	CASSLEGTGLGQPQHF	TGCGCCAGCAGCTTGGAGGGGACAGGGTTGGGGCAGCCCCAGCATTTT
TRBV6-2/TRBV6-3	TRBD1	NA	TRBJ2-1	CASSYYRGHNEQFF	TGTGCCAGCAGTTACTACAGGGGGCACAATGAGCAGTTCTTC
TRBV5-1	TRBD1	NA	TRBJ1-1	CASSLGQGARNTEAFF	TGCGCCAGCAGCTTGGGACAGGGGGCGAGGAACACTGAAGCTTTCTTT
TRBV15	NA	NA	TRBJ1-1	CATSRGQLNTEAFF	TGTGCCACCAGCAGAGGACAGCTGAACACTGAAGCTTTCTTT
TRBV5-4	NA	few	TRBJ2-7	CASSLDRMETGEQYF	TGTGCCAGCAGTTTGGACAGAATGGAGACGGGCGAGCAGTACTTC
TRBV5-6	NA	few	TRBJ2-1	CASSFRGDSSYNEQFF	TGTGCCAGCAGCTTTCGCGGGGACAGCTCCTACAATGAGCAGTTCTTC
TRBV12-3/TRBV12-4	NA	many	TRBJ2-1	CASKTFSYNEQFF	TGTGCCAGCAAGACTTTCTCCTACAATGAGCAGTTCTTC
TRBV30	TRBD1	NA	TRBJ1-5	CAWSGTATYQPQHF	TGTGCCTGGAGCGGGACAGCAACGTATCAGCCCCAGCATTTT
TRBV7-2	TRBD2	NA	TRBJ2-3	CASSWKKSGGGTDTQYF	TGTGCCAGCAGCTGGAAGAAAAGCGGGGGGGGAACAGATACGCAGTATTTT
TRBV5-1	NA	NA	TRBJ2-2	CASSWDISNTGELFF	TGCGCCAGCAGCTGGGACATTTCGAACACCGGGGAGCTGTTTTTT
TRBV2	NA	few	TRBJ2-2	CASSERGELFF	TGTGCCAGCAGTGAGCGCGGGGAGCTGTTTTTT
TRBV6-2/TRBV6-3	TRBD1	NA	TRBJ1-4	CASRAGQTTTNEKLFF	TGTGCCAGCAGAGCGGGACAGACTACAACTAATGAAAAACTGTTTTTT